The rows below give T cell receptor beta chains drawn from one sample of a study of shared clonotypes between healthy human individuals. The repertoire was sequenced with immunoSEQ multiplex PCR; TCRdb's copy has only in-frame clones and lacks some. This sample carries about 600,000 clones, around 97% of them seen once, and the ten largest clones take 0.055% to 0.07%. Sequences were obtained from naive CD4+ T cells sorted from blood. The receptors shown here come from a woman aged 30 to 39 in good health. Each CDR3 is given with its conserved first and last residue. Fields, in order: J gene, V gene, CDR3 protein.

J gene: TRBJ1-6
V gene: TRBV15
CDR3 protein: CATSRDGNSPLHF

J gene: TRBJ1-2
V gene: TRBV6-4
CDR3 protein: CASSSRDSFSGYTF

J gene: TRBJ2-7
V gene: TRBV6-5
CDR3 protein: CASSAGQVHEQYF

J gene: TRBJ1-4
V gene: TRBV28
CDR3 protein: CASGFGTDDEKLFF

J gene: TRBJ1-6
V gene: TRBV28
CDR3 protein: CASISSTGRISPLHF

J gene: TRBJ2-1
V gene: TRBV6-1
CDR3 protein: CASRTVSSYNEQFF

J gene: TRBJ1-1
V gene: TRBV5-1
CDR3 protein: CASSLVGSVNTEAFF

J gene: TRBJ1-1
V gene: TRBV30
CDR3 protein: CAWENTEAFF

J gene: TRBJ2-5
V gene: TRBV5-1
CDR3 protein: CASSLGRRAETQYF

J gene: TRBJ2-5
V gene: TRBV7-9
CDR3 protein: CASSLAGRGRTQETQYF

J gene: TRBJ2-7
V gene: TRBV5-4
CDR3 protein: CASSTSPRGVLNEQYF

J gene: TRBJ1-5
V gene: TRBV19
CDR3 protein: CASMGGEPYNQPQHF

J gene: TRBJ1-2
V gene: TRBV5-1
CDR3 protein: CASSLGLDRFNYGYTF

J gene: TRBJ2-3
V gene: TRBV7-6
CDR3 protein: CASSVSGVKDTQYF

J gene: TRBJ1-1
V gene: TRBV5-8
CDR3 protein: CASSSHNSGTATGWVTEAFF

J gene: TRBJ2-7
V gene: TRBV19
CDR3 protein: CASSNGAHEQYF

J gene: TRBJ1-1
V gene: TRBV18
CDR3 protein: CASSPLKGGTEAFF

J gene: TRBJ2-3
V gene: TRBV10-3
CDR3 protein: CAISEYTSESTDTQYF

J gene: TRBJ2-1
V gene: TRBV10-3
CDR3 protein: CAIRTPGGNEQFF

J gene: TRBJ2-7
V gene: TRBV5-1
CDR3 protein: CASSPRQGAAYEQYF

J gene: TRBJ1-1
V gene: TRBV6-8
CDR3 protein: CASIAGGDGMNTEAFF

J gene: TRBJ2-3
V gene: TRBV7-9
CDR3 protein: CASSLSDSTDTQYF

J gene: TRBJ2-2
V gene: TRBV19
CDR3 protein: CASSRLRQNTGELFF

J gene: TRBJ1-1
V gene: TRBV6-5
CDR3 protein: CASSNLLQGVGEAFF

J gene: TRBJ1-5
V gene: TRBV6-5
CDR3 protein: CASSRRGEYQPQHF

J gene: TRBJ2-7
V gene: TRBV28
CDR3 protein: CASSVRDGLYEQYF

J gene: TRBJ2-3
V gene: TRBV27
CDR3 protein: CASSLALATDTQYF